The 10 T cell receptor beta chains in this list originate from one sample, sequenced in a study of shared clonotypes between healthy human individuals. TCRdb keeps only in-frame clones here, not all; method: immunoSEQ multiplex PCR. The sample lists hundreds of thousands of clones; 90% to 97% were seen once. In the naive CD8 group, cells lacked CD45RO and were positively selected for CCR7, so terminally differentiated effector memory CD45RA+ cells were left out. Input material: naive CD8+ T cells sorted from blood. The receptors derive from a woman in her twenties or thirties in good health.

The chain carries TRBV30 and TRBJ2-2; unclear D gene. V lost 2 bases to trimming and J lost 3 bases, with 7 bases between them. There are 13 residues in the CDR3. Germline CDR1 reads GTSNPN; CDR2 reads SVGIG (reference sequence). The CDR3 spells CAWSTGHTGELFF. CDR3 sequence (DNA): TGTGCCTGGAGTACGGGTCACACCGGGGAGCTGTTTTTT.

The chain carries TRBV27 and TRBJ2-7; a weak D match, TRBD1 (5 bases). Trimming left V 4 bases short and J 7 bases short, with 17 bases between. The CDR3 loop spans 14 amino acids. Germline loops: CDR1 MNHEY, CDR2 SMNVEV (reference sequence). The CDR3 loop is CASSSRQRFREQYF. CDR3 DNA: TGTGCCAGCAGTTCCCGACAGCGTTTTAGGGAGCAGTACTTC.

This clone came up once. Other DNA sequences in the same sample also yield this CDR3. The genes are TRBV27 and TRBJ2-3; TRBD2 matches at 12 bases. The CDR3 spans 15 residues. With 5 bases clipped from V and 3 bases from J, the junction kept 3 bases outside the gene matches. Per germline, CDR1 MNHEY and CDR2 SMNVEV (reference sequence). The CDR3 protein is CASSIGTSGTDTQYF. The CDR3 DNA is TGTGCCAGCAGTATAGGGACTAGCGGGACAGATACGCAGTATTTT.

This rearrangement joins TRBV19 to TRBJ1-4; D is unclear. Trimming took off 7 bases at V and 0 bases at J, with 6 bases between the two ends. CDR3 length equals 13 residues. Germline values: CDR1 LNHDA, CDR2 SQIVND (reference sequence). This CDR3 is CASTQATNEKLFF. Here the CDR3 DNA reads TGTGCCAGTACCCAAGCAACTAATGAAAAACTGTTTTTT.

This chain connects TRBV12-5 to TRBJ2-7, with D perhaps TRBD1 or TRBD2 (7 bases each). CDR3 length: 16 residues. Germline loops: CDR1 LGHNT, CDR2 FRNRAP. The V end was cut by 5 bases, the J end by 0 bases, with 17 bases between. CDR3 sequence: CASGLPGGQTSYEQYF. The CDR3 coding sequence is TGTGCTAGTGGTCTCCCGGGGGGACAGACCTCCTACGAGCAGTACTTC.

The chain joins TRBV28 to TRBJ2-2; tentatively, D is TRBD2 (6 bases). Germline V gene data show CDR1 as MDHEN and CDR2 as SYDVKM. CDR3 size: 16 residues. Trimming removed 6 bases at V and 1 base at J, with 15 bases between. CDR3 DNA: TGTGCCAGCAGATCCCCCAGGGAGGAGAACACCGGGGAGCTGTTTTTT. Translating gives CASRSPREENTGELFF.

This clone showed up just once. Other nucleotide sequences from this sample produce the same CDR3. The genes are TRBV5-4 and TRBJ2-1; tentatively, D is TRBD1 (6 bases). This CDR3 is built from 12 residues. Germline-derived CDR1 and CDR2 are SGHNT and YYREEE (reference sequence). V lost 4 bases and J lost 6, with 8 bases in between. The CDR3 is CASSLGANEQFF. CDR3 sequence (DNA): TGTGCCAGCAGCCTGGGGGCCAATGAGCAGTTCTTC.

J is TRBJ1-2 and V is TRBV7-9; D not certain. CDR1 SEHNR and CDR2 FQNEAQ come from the germline V gene (reference sequence). Trimming shortened V by 1 base and J by 8 bases, and 17 bases separated the two germline ends. The CDR3 consists of 15 residues. Here the CDR3 DNA reads TGTGCCAGCAGCTTAGGGTTCGGAAGATTGGAGGGCTACACCTTC. It is translated as CASSLGFGRLEGYTF.

On this clone itself: Different DNA sequences within this sample yield the same CDR3. The chain couples TRBV28 to TRBJ2-7, with a tentative D call TRBD2 (7 bases). CDR1 MDHEN and CDR2 SYDVKM come from the germline V gene. V lost 6 bases and J 2 bases, leaving 11 bases between the germline ends. This CDR3 spans 13 amino acids. CDR3 in DNA: TGTGCCAGCAGCCAAGGGGGGGCCTACGAGCAGTACTTC. This codes for CASSQGGAYEQYF.

This sequence joins TRBV6-5 and TRBJ2-1; D gene unclear. The germline CDR1 and CDR2 sequences are MNHEY and SVGAGI. V lost 0 bases and J 2 bases, leaving 11 bases between the germline ends. The CDR3 runs to 16 residues. This CDR3 is CASSYSPLVTYNEQFF. In nucleotides, the CDR3 is TGTGCCAGCAGTTACTCGCCTCTAGTAACCTACAATGAGCAGTTCTTC.